This T cell receptor (beta chain) was retrieved from a study of beta chain features in type 1 diabetes. TCRB transcripts that were expressed got sequenced, as all of the isolated RNA had been reverse transcribed. The table came from immunoSEQ multiplex PCR; TCRdb's copy has only in-frame clones and leaves some out. Altogether 200,000 to 300,000 clones are present, over 12% being singletons, with the ten largest covering about 0.026%. The germline CDR1 and CDR2 sequences are SQVTM and ANQGSEA. Trimming left V 3 bases short and J 7 bases short, with 7 bases between. The CDR3 is made up of 11 amino acids.

The chain joins TRBV29-1 to TRBJ2-1, with a possible D match to TRBD2 (6 bases). The clonotype was recovered from a woman in her thirties or forties in good health. Sequencing was carried out using naive CD4+ T cells from blood. The CDR3 protein is CSVDRGNEQFF. The CDR3 DNA is TGCAGCGTTGACCGGGGGAATGAGCAGTTCTTC.